Sequencing of this T cell receptor beta chain was carried out in a study of human CD8 memory T cell subsets. TCR beta was sequenced from UMI-tagged 5' RACE libraries. TCRdb re-called the 5' RACE reads, yielding one record per CDR3 amino acid sequence without DNA. Its table lists fewer than 20,000 distinct CDR3 sequences. The V gene's germline CDR1 is DFQATT and CDR2 SNEGSKA (reference sequence). The CDR3 is made up of 16 amino acids. Among CD8+ T cells, the stem-like memory population (TSTEM) was CCR7+ PD-1- TIGIT-. Healthy donors' buffy coats yielded the PBMC. The chain combines TRBV20-1 with TRBJ2-3. The TCR was taken from a human donor in good health. The sequenced material came from CD8+ stem-like memory T cells (TSCM and TCM) sorted from PBMCs. Specified subset: stem-like memory CD8 T cells (TSTEM), CCR7+ PD-1- TIGIT-. CDR3 sequence reads: CSARDRVLESTDTQYF.